This TCR beta chain was profiled in a study of untreated major depressive disorder. Regarding the study as a whole: Compared with controls, depressed patients showed more TRBV05-01 (Vbeta 5.1) usage in CD4+ T cells.

The repertoire was sequenced with immunoSEQ multiplex PCR; TCRdb's copy has only in-frame clones and lacks some. In the table there are 20,000 or so clones, roughly nine tenths of which are singletons. This clone has only one observation. Antigen specificity is unknown. V lost 3 bases and J lost 3, with 3 bases in between. Germline-derived CDR1 and CDR2 are SGHTA and FQGTGA. The CDR3 has 12 residues. For sex, age, current smoking status and body mass index, every depressed patient had a pairwise-matched non-depressed control. No psychiatric drugs, including antidepressants, for at least 8 weeks beforehand. Donors lacked major illness, comorbidities, regular medication, drug use, or heavy drinking. From thawed PBMCs, CD4+ T cells were purified by negative selection.

The sequence derives from a woman in her thirties or forties with major depressive disorder. The material sequenced was CD4+ T cells from PBMCs. This chain connects TRBV7-3 to TRBJ2-1, with D hard to call. The CDR3 region has the DNA TGTGCCAGCAGCTTGGACTACAATGAGCAGTTCTTC. This encodes CASSLDYNEQFF.